The sample holds a few counts of the clone carrying this T cell receptor beta chain. Its antigen is not identified. TCRdb re-derived calls from the 5' RACE reads in MiXCR, one entry per CDR3 protein. The sample records about 27,000 distinct CDR3 sequences, 4.4% being singletons. Germline V gene sequence: CDR1 MGHRA, CDR2 YSYEKL. V gave up 5 bases and J gave up 5 bases; unmatched junction bases: 4. CDR3 size: 15 residues. This sample was taken from a study of early T cells in non-severe SARS-CoV-2 infection. General study findings and limits: In VDJdb matching, anti-spike CD8 responses were favored while private and CD4 specificities went missing.

The TCR was taken from an adult who was a healthcare worker with PCR-confirmed SARS-CoV-2 infection or an uninfected control (not recorded which). The chain couples TRBV4-1 to TRBJ2-5, with TRBD2 matching over 14 bases. The source material was whole blood. The CDR3 DNA reads TGCGCCAGCAGCTCTCGACTAGCGGGAGGGGAGACCCAGTACTTC. Translating it yields CASSSRLAGGETQYF.